These 20 T cell receptor beta chains share one sample of origin, sequenced in a study of blood T cell repertoires in COVID-19. The assay was immunoSEQ multiplex PCR, and TCRdb's table has in-frame clones only and misses some. There are a few hundred thousand clones in the sample; 75% to 90% occur only once, and roughly 8.7% lies in the top ten. Sequencing used PBMCs or T cells enriched from blood (not recorded which). Receptors were obtained from a man between 40 and 49 years old who had recovered from COVID-19.

The V call is TRBV6-4, the J call TRBJ2-7; 10 nucleotides line up with TRBD1. This CDR3 has 14 residues. V shed 7 bases, J shed 0 bases, and the junction held 3 bases outside the gene matches. The V gene's germline CDR1 is MRHNA and CDR2 SNTAGT. The chain's CDR3 is CASNRDRGSYEQYF. CDR3 DNA sequence: TGTGCCAGCAACCGGGACAGGGGCTCCTACGAGCAGTACTTC.

V is TRBV7-9 and J is TRBJ2-3; 11 bases map to TRBD1. CDR1 and CDR2 (germline): SEHNR, FQNEAQ (reference sequence). The CDR3 covers 13 residues. The trim removed 1 base at V and 14 bases at J, leaving 5 bases unmatched. CDR3 sequence: CASSLDTGTGGYF. The CDR3 region has the DNA TGTGCCAGCAGCTTAGATACCGGGACAGGGGGGTATTTT.

This clone appeared many times. Distinct nucleotide sequences in the sample also encode this CDR3. The chain employs TRBV12-3 or TRBV12-4 and TRBJ1-1; D ambiguous. Trimming left V 5 bases short and J 1 base short, with 8 bases between. This CDR3 contains 13 residues. CDR3 sequence (DNA): TGTGCCAGCAGTCTGACGGGGAACACTGAAGCTTTCTTT. Protein product: CASSLTGNTEAFF.

The chain carries TRBV20-1 and TRBJ2-3, with 7 bases matching TRBD2. The V gene end was trimmed by 3 bases and the J gene end by 0 bases; junction bases not matched to a gene: 9. Germline V gene lookup returns CDR1 DFQATT and CDR2 SNEGSKA (reference sequence). CDR3 length: 16 amino acids. CDR3 in DNA: TGCAGTGCTAGTTCCGCGGGAGCGATGAGCACAGATACGCAGTATTTT. Protein: CSASSAGAMSTDTQYF.

The rearrangement joins TRBV5-1 to TRBJ2-7, with 8 bases aligning to TRBD2. CDR3 size: 16 residues. J was trimmed by 2 bases and V by 0 bases; bases with no gene match: 7. In germline, CDR1 is SGHRS, CDR2 YFSETQ. The CDR3 nucleotides read TGCGCCAGCAGCTTGGCGGGGGGGCAGGGTCCCTACGAGCAGTACTTC. Its protein product is CASSLAGGQGPYEQYF.

The sample holds a few counts of this clone. The rearrangement links TRBV29-1 to TRBJ1-1; TRBD1 is a possible D gene (5 bases). The germline CDR1 and CDR2 sequences are SQVTM and ANQGSEA. Trimming removed 5 bases from V and 1 base from J, with 5 bases in between. The CDR3 runs 11 residues. The CDR3 spells CSVRGNTEAFF. The CDR3 bases are TGCAGCGTTAGGGGGAACACTGAAGCTTTCTTT.

This sequence joins TRBV6-4 and TRBJ2-3; tentative D call: TRBD2 (5 bases). Germline values: CDR1 MRHNA, CDR2 SNTAGT. The germline V and J ends were trimmed by 7 bases and 0 bases, with 14 bases remaining between them. The CDR3 is made up of 15 amino acids. CDR3 amino acids: CASKPEGLSTDTQYF. The CDR3 DNA sequence: TGTGCCAGCAAACCCGAGGGTCTGAGCACAGATACGCAGTATTTT.

In this sample, this clone turned up once. The J gene is TRBJ2-1, the V gene TRBV7-6; D not certain. V lost 4 bases, J lost 5 bases, and 12 bases lay in between. The germline CDR1 and CDR2 sequences are SGHVS and FNYEAQ. CDR3 length equals 14 residues. In DNA form, the CDR3 reads TGTGCCAGCAGCTCTGCGGTCACCCACAATGAGCAGTTCTTC. This translates into CASSSAVTHNEQFF.

This clone was found a few times. V gene TRBV28 combines with J gene TRBJ1-1; D is undetermined. V dropped 6 bases and J dropped 3 bases, with 5 bases sitting between them. Germline lookup yields CDR1 MDHEN and CDR2 SYDVKM. The CDR3 contains 11 residues. The chain's CDR3 is CASRRYTEAFF. The CDR3 bases are TGTGCCAGCAGGAGGTACACTGAAGCTTTCTTT.

The genes are TRBV7-6 and TRBJ2-1; D gene unclear. Germline values: CDR1 SGHVS, CDR2 FNYEAQ. CDR3 length: 13 amino acids. Trimming cost V 3 bases and J 3 bases, with 6 bases left between them. Written as DNA, the CDR3 is TGTGCCAGCAGCTTGGGCAACTACAATGAGCAGTTCTTC. Amino acids: CASSLGNYNEQFF.

This rearrangement joins TRBV14 to TRBJ2-3; perhaps TRBD2 as D (7 bases). V was pared by 3 bases and J by 1 base, with 11 bases between. The V gene's germline CDR1 is SGHDN and CDR2 FVKESK. The CDR3 loop spans 15 amino acids. The CDR3 here is CASSQRGPRTDTQYF. CDR3 nucleotides: TGTGCCAGCAGCCAGCGGGGGCCCCGCACAGATACGCAGTATTTT.

This clone has only one observation. This chain uses TRBV7-3 with TRBJ1-4; D uncertain. There are 13 residues in the CDR3. Trimming took off 3 bases at V and 8 bases at J, with 10 bases between the two ends. Germline CDR1 SGHTA, CDR2 FQGTGA. The CDR3 region has the DNA TGTGCCAGCAGCTTCGGACCGGGGGAAAAACTGTTTTTT. Residues: CASSFGPGEKLFF.

Notes on this clone: The same CDR3 is also encoded by other DNA sequences in this sample. Written as DNA, the CDR3 is TGTGCCAGCTCACCAGGGACAGGCAATCAGCCCCAGCATTTT. Amino acid sequence: CASSPGTGNQPQHF. The V call is TRBV18, the J call TRBJ1-5, with 7 nucleotides matching TRBD1. Germline V gene sequence: CDR1 KGHSH, CDR2 LQKENI. The V segment lost 2 bases and the J segment 2 bases; nucleotides outside the gene matches: 0. CDR3 length: 14 residues.

This CDR3 is CASSVLQGNTEAFF. The DNA of the CDR3 is TGCGCCAGCAGCGTTCTTCAGGGGAACACTGAAGCTTTCTTT. The gene calls are TRBV5-1 and TRBJ1-1, with D possibly TRBD1 on 5 matching bases. Deletions cut 4 bases from V and 1 base from J, with 11 bases between. CDR3 length equals 14 residues. Germline V gene data show CDR1 as SGHRS and CDR2 as YFSETQ.

This clone came up once. Just one base apart from a much larger clone, this may be a read error. V usage is TRBV5-1 and J usage is TRBJ2-7, with D maybe TRBD1 (5 bases). The CDR3 is 15 residues long. Trimming took 0 bases from V and 2 from J, leaving 12 bases between them. From germline, CDR1 is SGHRS and CDR2 YFSETQ. The CDR3 loop is CASSLARQSTYEQYF. The CDR3 nucleotides read TGCGCCAGCAGCTTGGCCAGACAGAGTACCTACGAGCAGTACTTC.

This sequence joins TRBV7-3 and TRBJ2-1; TRBD1 is a possible D gene (6 bases). There are 16 residues in the CDR3. Per the germline V gene, CDR1 is SGHTA and CDR2 is FQGTGA. V gave up 2 bases and J gave up 6 bases, with 17 bases separating them. CDR3 region: CASSLQAGETANEQFF. The CDR3 DNA is TGTGCCAGCAGCTTACAGGCAGGGGAAACCGCCAATGAGCAGTTCTTC.

The chain combines TRBV7-2 with TRBJ2-2, with TRBD1 matching 9 bases. The V and J ends lost 4 bases and 5 bases, in that order; junction bases with no gene match: 11. Germline CDR1 and CDR2: SGHTA and FQGNSA. CDR3 size: 17 residues. CDR3 sequence (DNA): TGTGCCAGCAGCTCGCGCCGGACAGGGGTGTTGACCGGGGAGCTGTTTTTT. Translated: CASSSRRTGVLTGELFF. Looking up the rest from reference TRBV7-2 and TRBJ2-2 gives the full variable domain: GAGVSQSPSNKVTEKGKDVELRCDPISGHTALYWYRQSLGQGLEFLIYFQGNSAPDKSGLPSDRFSAERTGGSVSTLTIQRTQQEDSAVYLCASSSRRTGVLTGELFFGEGSRLTVL.

This chain joins TRBV29-1 and TRBJ2-7; possible D gene TRBD2, 6 bases. The CDR3 has 13 residues. Trimming pared 6 bases from V and 0 bases from J, leaving 12 bases between. In germline, CDR1 is SQVTM, CDR2 ANQGSEA. The CDR3 bases are TGCAGCGTGAGACTAGGGACCTCCTACGAGCAGTACTTC. It codes for CSVRLGTSYEQYF.

In its sample, this clone was seen once. This sequence joins TRBV5-1 and TRBJ2-2; TRBD2 aligns across 8 bases. The germline gives CDR1 SGHRS, CDR2 YFSETQ. The CDR3 contains 14 residues. The trim removed 2 bases at V and 3 bases at J, leaving 0 bases unmatched. The CDR3 loop is CASSLLADTGELFF. CDR3 DNA: TGCGCCAGCAGCTTACTAGCGGACACCGGGGAGCTGTTTTTT.

This chain connects TRBV2 to TRBJ2-5; D is unresolved. Germline CDR1 is SNHLY and CDR2 is FYNNEI. This CDR3 has 14 amino acids. V lost 4 bases, J lost 1 base, and 10 bases lay in between. In nucleotides, the CDR3 is TGTGCCAGCAGTGTTCCCCTTAGCCAAGAGACCCAGTACTTC. Translating it yields CASSVPLSQETQYF. The whole variable domain, filled in from reference TRBV2 and TRBJ2-5, reads EPEVTQTPSHQVTQMGQEVILRCVPISNHLYFYWYRQILGQKVEFLVSFYNNEISEKSEIFDDQFSVERPDGSNFTLKIRSTKLEDSAMYFCASSVPLSQETQYFGPGTRLLVL.